The 18 T cell receptor beta chains presented below share a single source sample, sequenced in a study of blood T cell repertoires in COVID-19. Generated by immunoSEQ multiplex PCR, the TCRdb table keeps only in-frame clones and is missing some. This sample has roughly 260,000 clones, with roughly four fifths found just once. The specimen was peripheral blood. The receptors were sampled from a woman between 65 and 79 years old with acute or convalescent COVID-19.

The gene calls are TRBV3-1 (or the pseudogene TRBV3-2) and TRBJ1-5; D is unresolved. Germline V gene data show CDR1 as LGHDT and CDR2 as YNNKEL (reference sequence). The CDR3 spans 13 residues. Trimming pared 4 bases from V and 0 bases from J, leaving 4 bases between. The CDR3 nucleotides are TGTGCCAGCAGCCGGGCTAGCAATCAGCCCCAGCATTTT. It encodes CASSRASNQPQHF.

The rearrangement links TRBV10-3 to TRBJ1-5; 7 bases line up with TRBD1. The CDR3 has 17 amino acids. V trimming: 0 bases; J trimming: 4 bases; junction bases outside the gene matches: 9. Per germline, CDR1 ENHRY and CDR2 SYGVKD. This CDR3 is CAISESQMTGRNQPQHF. The CDR3 DNA is TGTGCCATCAGTGAGTCTCAGATGACAGGGAGGAATCAGCCCCAGCATTTT.

The V gene is TRBV3-1 (or the pseudogene TRBV3-2), the J gene TRBJ2-4, with 12 bases fitting TRBD1. CDR3 length: 17 residues. Germline CDR1 LGHDT, CDR2 YNNKEL (reference sequence). V lost 1 base to trimming and J lost 6 bases; unmatched junction nucleotides: 7. CDR3 bases: TGTGCCAGCAGCCAAGTGGCGGGACAGGGGGCGAGAAACATTCAGTACTTC. It encodes CASSQVAGQGARNIQYF.

This chain joins TRBV24-1 and TRBJ2-5, with D perhaps matching TRBD1 (5 bases). The CDR3 is 17 amino acids. Germline CDR1 KGHDR, CDR2 SFDVKD. V was trimmed by 3 bases and J by 4 bases, leaving 20 bases between them. DNA of the CDR3: TGTGCCACCAGTGATATTCCGGCCAGGGCGGATCGAGAGACCCAGTACTTC. This sequence encodes CATSDIPARADRETQYF.

CDR3 residues: CASSRGAGLAGYQETQYF. CDR3 nucleotides: TGTGCCAGCAGTAGGGGCGCGGGACTAGCCGGATACCAAGAGACCCAGTACTTC. The V and J genes are TRBV2 and TRBJ2-5; 9 bases are a match to TRBD2. The V segment lost 5 bases and the J segment 0 bases; nucleotides outside the gene matches: 13. The CDR3 runs 18 residues. Germline V lookup: CDR1 SNHLY, CDR2 FYNNEI.

The V and J genes are TRBV30 and TRBJ1-1; a possible D gene is TRBD1 (6 bases). In germline, CDR1 is GTSNPN, CDR2 SVGIG (reference sequence). Trimming left V 0 bases short and J 2 bases short, with 22 bases between. The length of the CDR3 is 18 residues. CDR3 loop: CAWSVLWGGGHKNTEAFF. The CDR3 DNA sequence: TGTGCCTGGAGTGTATTGTGGGGCGGGGGGCATAAAAACACTGAAGCTTTCTTT. The full variable domain, completed using reference TRBV30 and TRBJ1-1, is SQTIHQWPATLVQPVGSPLSLECTVEGTSNPNLYWYRQAAGRGLQLLFYSVGIGQISSEVPQNLSASRPQDRQFILSSKKLLLSDSGFYLCAWSVLWGGGHKNTEAFFGQGTRLTVV.

This clone was seen a few times. Within the sample, other DNA sequences also encode this same CDR3. The chain employs TRBV5-1 and TRBJ2-5, with 8 bases that match TRBD2. Trimming took 2 bases from V and 3 from J; bases not matched to a gene: 3. Germline V gene sequence: CDR1 SGHRS, CDR2 YFSETQ. CDR3 size: 14 residues. The CDR3 sequence: CASSLAGVEETQYF. In DNA form, the CDR3 reads TGCGCCAGCAGCTTAGCGGGGGTAGAAGAGACCCAGTACTTC.

This clone was detected a few times. This chain joins TRBV11-2 and TRBJ2-1; D is unclear. CDR1 is SGHAT and CDR2 is FQNNGV in the germline V gene. The CDR3 totals 15 residues. The V and J ends lost 2 bases and 7 bases respectively, with 15 bases between them. CDR3 region: CASSLSAGGLNEQFF. In nucleotides, the CDR3 is TGTGCCAGCAGCTTATCGGCCGGCGGCCTTAATGAGCAGTTCTTC.

V gene TRBV23-1 combines with J gene TRBJ2-2; D not resolved. TRBV23-1 is treated as an ORF (open reading frame) with a function not yet certain. The CDR3 consists of 12 residues. V was cut by 7 bases and J by 6 bases, with 9 bases left in between. As DNA, the CDR3 is TGCGCCAGCAAAATCACGGCCGGGGAGCTGTTTTTT. Encoded protein: CASKITAGELFF.

The chain employs TRBV4-3 and TRBJ2-3; TRBD2 matches 13 bases. Germline loops: CDR1 LGHNA, CDR2 YSLEER. After removal of 1 base from V and 5 bases from J, the junction contained 6 bases not matched to a gene. The CDR3 extends over 17 amino acids. CDR3 sequence: CASSQVTSGGVGDTQYF. In nucleotides, the CDR3 is TGCGCCAGCAGCCAAGTAACTAGCGGGGGGGTAGGAGATACGCAGTATTTT.

The rearrangement links TRBV28 to TRBJ1-2; D is possibly TRBD1 (6 bases). The V end lost 6 bases, the J end lost 2 bases, and 13 bases lay between the germline ends. Per germline, CDR1 MDHEN and CDR2 SYDVKM. There are 14 residues in the CDR3. The CDR3 DNA is TGTGCCAGCAGACCGATTGGGACAAACTATGGCTACACCTTC. This gives the protein CASRPIGTNYGYTF.

The chain carries TRBV5-4 and TRBJ2-7; D is uncertain. The CDR3 runs to 14 residues. In germline, CDR1 is SGHNT, CDR2 YYREEE (reference sequence). The V and J ends lost 4 bases and 6 bases respectively, with 17 bases between them. CDR3 DNA sequence: TGTGCCAGCAGCCCCCCTGATAGCTCCGGCGAGCAGTACTTC. Translating gives CASSPPDSSGEQYF.

The chain joins TRBV28 to TRBJ1-3; D is unresolved. The V gene lost 3 bases and the J gene lost 0 bases, with 6 bases spanning the gap. Germline lookup yields CDR1 MDHEN and CDR2 SYDVKM. The CDR3 contains 14 residues. CDR3 in amino acids: CASSFRSSGNTIYF. As DNA, the CDR3 is TGTGCCAGCAGTTTTCGGAGCTCTGGAAACACCATATATTTT. Supplemented by reference TRBV28 and TRBJ1-3, the full variable domain reads DVKVTQSSRYLVKRTGEKVFLECVQDMDHENMFWYRQDPGLGLRLIYFSYDVKMKEKGDIPEGYSVSREKKERFSLILESASTNQTSMYLCASSFRSSGNTIYFGEGSWLTVV.

The V and J genes are TRBV3-1 (or the pseudogene TRBV3-2) and TRBJ2-4; TRBD1 might be the D (5 bases). Trimming cost V 2 bases and J 6 bases, with 11 bases left between them. Per the germline V gene, CDR1 is LGHDT and CDR2 is YNNKEL (reference sequence). The CDR3 is made up of 14 amino acids. CDR3 bases: TGTGCCAGCAGCCAAACGGCCAGGGTAAACATTCAGTACTTC. The encoded protein is CASSQTARVNIQYF.

The V gene is TRBV6-2 or TRBV6-3, the J gene TRBJ1-6, with TRBD1 identical over 8 bases. The CDR3 is 13 amino acids. The J segment lost 10 bases and the V segment lost 5 bases, leaving 4 bases of the junction unmatched. Germline V CDR1 and CDR2: MNHEY, SVGEGT. Here the CDR3 reads CASSQTGDSPLHF. For the CDR3, the DNA is TGTGCCAGCAGTCAGACAGGGGACTCACCCCTCCACTTT.

The chain carries TRBV7-2 and TRBJ1-1; D gene uncertain. CDR1 and CDR2 from the germline V gene are SGHTA and FQGNSA. Trimming removed 0 bases from V and 8 bases from J, with 7 bases in between. This CDR3 has 12 residues. The CDR3 protein is CASSLARYEAFF. The CDR3 DNA sequence: TGTGCCAGCAGCTTAGCGAGGTACGAAGCTTTCTTT.

The chain carries TRBV6-5 and TRBJ1-1; a weak D match, TRBD1 (6 bases). Germline assignment: CDR1 MNHEY and CDR2 SVGAGI. The length of the CDR3 is 14 residues. V lost 5 bases and J lost 4, with 14 bases in between. The CDR3 coding sequence is TGTGCCAGCAGTCTACAGGGCGGGGGCACTGAAGCTTTCTTT. Translation gives CASSLQGGGTEAFF.

CDR3 protein: CASSLGGSFPRETQYF. The CDR3 bases are TGCGCCAGCAGCTTGGGGGGCTCCTTCCCTCGAGAGACCCAGTACTTC. V usage is TRBV5-1 and J usage is TRBJ2-5; maybe TRBD1 (5 bases). CDR3 length: 16 amino acids. The V gene's germline CDR1 is SGHRS and CDR2 YFSETQ. V was pared by 0 bases and J by 4 bases, with 16 bases between.